Listed here are 24 T cell receptor beta chains from one sample, sequenced in a study of shared clonotypes between healthy human individuals. CD45RO-negative, CCR7-selected cells formed the naive CD8 fraction, which excluded terminally differentiated effector memory CD45RA+ cells. Only in-frame clones appear in the TCRdb table, and some are missing; sequencing was by immunoSEQ multiplex PCR. Of more than 500,000 clones in the sample, about 95% are singletons; the top ten hold over 0.1%. The specimen sequenced was naive CD8+ T cells sorted from blood. The receptors were sampled from a woman aged 25 to 45 in good health.

CDR3 in amino acids: CASSQPPGSGYEQYF. The CDR3 bases are TGCGCCAGCAGCCAACCTCCCGGCTCCGGGTACGAGCAGTACTTC. The chain has TRBV4-1 and TRBJ2-7; no definite D call. Germline CDR1 MGHRA, CDR2 YSYEKL. There are 15 residues in the CDR3. Trimming removed 2 bases from V and 4 bases from J, with 15 bases in between.

CDR3 bases: TGCGCCAGCAGCCACAGACCAGGGGTTGGCGAGACCCAGTACTTC. The encoded protein is CASSHRPGVGETQYF. This sequence joins TRBV4-1 and TRBJ2-5, with a tentative D call TRBD1 (6 bases). V lost 3 bases, J lost 5 bases, and 16 bases lay in between. CDR3 length: 15 amino acids. Germline loops: CDR1 MGHRA, CDR2 YSYEKL.

The chain recombines TRBV6-5 with TRBJ1-1; D is unclear. The CDR3 consists of 13 residues. V was clipped by 0 bases and J by 7 bases, with 9 bases between them. CDR1 and CDR2 from the germline V gene are MNHEY and SVGAGI. CDR3 in amino acids: CASSYSTHFEAFF. DNA for the CDR3: TGTGCCAGCAGTTACTCGACTCACTTTGAAGCTTTCTTT.

Remarks on this clone: This same CDR3 is encoded by further DNA sequences in the sample. CDR3 protein: CASSLGAGGTEAFF. In DNA, the CDR3 is TGTGCCAGCAGCTTAGGGGCTGGGGGGACTGAAGCTTTCTTT. This sequence joins TRBV13 and TRBJ1-1, with D possibly being TRBD1 (5 bases). This CDR3 has 14 residues. Trimming took 0 bases from V and 5 from J, leaving 10 bases between them. The germline CDR1 and CDR2 sequences are PRHDT and FYEKMQ (reference sequence).

This chain connects TRBV6-5 to TRBJ1-5; possible D gene TRBD1, 6 bases. Germline lookup yields CDR1 MNHEY and CDR2 SVGAGI. The CDR3 spans 13 residues. V dropped 2 bases and J dropped 7 bases, with 9 bases sitting between them. CDR3 nucleotides: TGTGCCAGCAGTTACGGGGGGCAGCAGCCCCAGCATTTT. Its translation: CASSYGGQQPQHF.

The genes are TRBV7-6 and TRBJ2-3, with D perhaps TRBD2 (6 bases). The germline V gene has CDR1 SGHVS and CDR2 FNYEAQ. The germline V and J ends were trimmed by 4 bases and 2 bases, with 22 bases remaining between them. This CDR3 has 18 residues. CDR3 protein: CASSYQRGLAKNTDTQYF. The CDR3 DNA reads as TGTGCCAGCAGCTATCAAAGAGGGCTAGCGAAGAACACAGATACGCAGTATTTT.

This sequence joins TRBV28 and TRBJ2-7, with 13 bases matching TRBD2. Looked up from germline, CDR1 is MDHEN and CDR2 is SYDVKM. V was clipped by 6 bases and J by 2 bases; unmatched bases: 4. CDR3 length: 15 residues. The CDR3 DNA follows: TGTGCCAGCAGCCAGGGACTAGCGGGACCCTACGAGCAGTACTTC. Translated: CASSQGLAGPYEQYF.

The CDR3 DNA is TGTGCCAGCAAGGAGGGGAGCTCCTACGAGCAGTACTTC. Amino acids: CASKEGSSYEQYF. The chain uses TRBV5-6 and TRBJ2-7; D perhaps matches TRBD2 (6 bases). The germline V gene encodes CDR1 SGHDT and CDR2 YYEEEE. CDR3 size: 13 residues. The ends were cut back, 6 bases at V and 0 bases at J, with 10 bases in the middle.

This clone was seen just once. The chain employs TRBV30 and TRBJ2-1; D uncertain. Trimming removed 0 bases from V and 7 bases from J, with 7 bases in between. The CDR3 covers 12 residues. In germline, CDR1 is GTSNPN, CDR2 SVGIG (reference sequence). The CDR3 region is CAWSVGLNEQFF. Here the CDR3 DNA reads TGTGCCTGGAGTGTAGGCTTGAATGAGCAGTTCTTC.

The chain is built from TRBV30 and TRBJ2-1; 12 nucleotides align to TRBD2. This CDR3 contains 15 residues. CDR1 is GTSNPN and CDR2 is SVGIG in the germline V gene (reference sequence). After removal of 3 bases from V and 2 bases from J, the junction contained 2 bases not matched to a gene. CDR3 nucleotide sequence: TGTGCCTGGAGCGCTAGCGGGAGGGCCTACAATGAGCAGTTCTTC. It codes for CAWSASGRAYNEQFF.

V usage is TRBV11-2 and J usage is TRBJ2-7; weak D call: TRBD2 (6 bases). Germline loops: CDR1 SGHAT, CDR2 FQNNGV. V lost 3 bases, J lost 4 bases, and 19 bases lay in between. The CDR3 covers 16 residues. The CDR3, as DNA: TGTGCCAGCAGCTTTGTGGGGGGTGAGCGAAGGTACGAGCAGTACTTC. Amino acid sequence: CASSFVGGERRYEQYF.

This chain uses TRBV7-2 with TRBJ2-2; 11 nucleotides line up with TRBD2. Looked up from germline, CDR1 is SGHTA and CDR2 is FQGNSA. Trimming removed 5 bases from V and 6 bases from J; junction bases left unmatched: 17. The CDR3 contains 19 residues. The DNA for the CDR3 is TGTGCCAGCAGCCCTTCCAAGCGGTACCTAGCGGGAGGAGCCGGGGAGCTGTTTTTT. It specifies CASSPSKRYLAGGAGELFF.

This chain joins TRBV5-5 and TRBJ1-4; D is perhaps TRBD1 (6 bases). V was cut by 5 bases and J by 5 bases, with 13 bases left in between. The CDR3 spans 14 residues. Germline lookup yields CDR1 SGHKS and CDR2 YYEKEE (reference sequence). The CDR3 DNA reads TGTGCCAGCAGTTGGACAGTTAAGAATGAAAAACTGTTTTTT. The encoded protein is CASSWTVKNEKLFF.

The V call is TRBV30, the J call TRBJ1-2; D remains ambiguous. Trimming took off 1 base at V and 5 bases at J, with 20 bases between the two ends. The CDR3 extends over 16 amino acids. Germline values: CDR1 GTSNPN, CDR2 SVGIG (reference sequence). The DNA of the CDR3 is TGTGCCTGGAGTGCCCGGAGCGACACCCGGGATTATGGCTACACCTTC. Translated: CAWSARSDTRDYGYTF.

The V gene is TRBV5-1, the J gene TRBJ1-6, with TRBD1 matching over 7 bases. Germline trimming cut 4 bases from V and 7 bases from J; bases unmatched to any gene: 5. CDR3 length equals 14 residues. Germline assignment: CDR1 SGHRS and CDR2 YFSETQ. In DNA, the CDR3 is TGCGCCAGCAGCGCGGGACAGTTCAATTCACCCCTCCACTTT. This codes for CASSAGQFNSPLHF.

The rearrangement joins TRBV11-2 to TRBJ2-5; D is perhaps TRBD1 (5 bases). The J call may be in error: the DNA end matches TRBJ2-7 better. The CDR3 consists of 16 residues. Germline V gene sequence: CDR1 SGHAT, CDR2 FQNNGV. The CDR3 DNA follows: TGTGCCAGCAGCCTTCTTGCCTCAGGGAAAGCCTACGAGCAGTACTTC. It codes for CASSLLASGKAYEQYF.

The V and J genes are TRBV5-8 and TRBJ1-2; unclear D gene. Germline V gene lookup returns CDR1 SGHTS and CDR2 YDEGEE. The CDR3 extends over 15 amino acids. V lost 10 bases and J lost 5, with 24 bases in between. The CDR3 protein is CASFGRSGGRYGYTF. The CDR3 DNA follows: TGTGCCTCCTTCGGCCGGTCGGGCGGAAGATATGGCTACACCTTC.

This rearrangement joins TRBV7-9 to TRBJ1-3; D call uncertain. V was trimmed by 5 bases and J by 0 bases, leaving 14 bases between them. This CDR3 is built from 16 residues. The V gene's germline CDR1 is SEHNR and CDR2 FQNEAQ (reference sequence). The DNA for the CDR3 is TGTGCCAGCAGCCACCGGCCTTCGAGCTCTGGAAACACCATATATTTT. Encoded protein: CASSHRPSSSGNTIYF.

This rearrangement joins TRBV9 to TRBJ2-1; 7 bases are shared with TRBD1. Looked up from germline, CDR1 is SGDLS and CDR2 is YYNGEE. This CDR3 is 16 amino acids long. The V gene end was trimmed by 3 bases and the J gene end by 8 bases; junction bases not matched to a gene: 14. The CDR3 reads CASSGTGTVPWDEQFF. Here the CDR3 DNA reads TGTGCCAGCAGCGGAACCGGGACAGTGCCCTGGGATGAGCAGTTCTTC.

This chain joins TRBV11-2 and TRBJ2-5; a weak D match, TRBD2 (6 bases). Between the trimmed V and J ends, which lost 4 bases and 10 bases, there was a span of 10 bases. The CDR3 consists of 11 residues. The germline V gene encodes CDR1 SGHAT and CDR2 FQNNGV. DNA for the CDR3: TGTGCCAGCAGCTGGGGGGAGTTCCAGTACTTC. This sequence encodes CASSWGEFQYF.

This chain links TRBV6-5 with TRBJ1-5, with D maybe TRBD1 (5 bases). There are 15 residues in the CDR3. Germline V CDR1 and CDR2: MNHEY, SVGAGI. V was cut by 2 bases and J by 1 base, with 9 bases left in between. The CDR3 spells CASSYGGESNQPQHF. The CDR3 DNA reads as TGTGCCAGCAGTTACGGGGGAGAGAGCAATCAGCCCCAGCATTTT.

This clone was seen only once. Other DNA variants within this sample encode the same CDR3. This chain joins TRBV28 and TRBJ2-7; TRBD2 is a possible D gene (6 bases). This CDR3 spans 13 amino acids. Trimming pared 4 bases from V and 4 bases from J, leaving 11 bases between. CDR1 and CDR2 (germline): MDHEN, SYDVKM. The CDR3, as DNA: TGTGCCAGCAGTTCGGGACTGACTTACGAGCAGTACTTC. It is translated as CASSSGLTYEQYF.

In DNA, the CDR3 is TGCGCCAGCAGCTCCTCCGGTGGACAGGGGGCGCCTGCCTATGGCTACACCTTC. Translation gives CASSSSGGQGAPAYGYTF. This sequence joins TRBV5-1 and TRBJ1-2; 11 nucleotides match TRBD1. With V trimmed by 3 bases and J by 4 bases, 14 bases remained unmatched. CDR1 and CDR2 from the germline V gene are SGHRS and YFSETQ. The CDR3 length is 18 residues.

V is TRBV9 and J is TRBJ2-2; the D gene is possibly TRBD1 (6 bases). Germline CDR1 is SGDLS and CDR2 is YYNGEE. Trimming took 7 bases from V and 5 from J, leaving 9 bases between them. The CDR3 is 12 residues long. This chain's CDR3 is CASHRETGELFF. In DNA form, the CDR3 reads TGTGCCAGCCACAGGGAAACCGGGGAGCTGTTTTTT.